The 18 T cell receptor beta chains reported below all come from one sample, sequenced in a study of T-cell memory formation after mild COVID-19. TCRdb re-derived calls from the 5' RACE reads in MiXCR, one entry per CDR3 protein. The sample contains approximately 450,000 distinct CDR3 sequences, over 15% of which appear only once. Sequenced material: PBMCs or a T cell subset sorted from them (not recorded which). The receptors originated from an adult woman who had mild COVID-19 (a few samples of this study predate the infection). Cell type and time point are not known.

This clonotype was recorded many times. V and J are TRBV11-2 and TRBJ2-7; D gene ambiguous. Trimming stripped 0 bases from V and 1 base from J, with 16 bases between. This CDR3 comprises 17 residues. CDR1 SGHAT and CDR2 FQNNGV come from the germline V gene. The CDR3 loop is CASSLDLAGPESYEQYF. The CDR3 bases are TGTGCCAGCAGCTTAGATCTTGCAGGCCCCGAATCCTACGAGCAGTACTTC.

This clonotype showed up just a few times. V gene TRBV29-1 combines with J gene TRBJ2-7; a weak D match, TRBD2 (5 bases). Per germline, CDR1 SQVTM and CDR2 ANQGSEA. V was shortened by 6 bases and J by 4 bases, with 16 bases between the two germline ends. CDR3 length equals 13 residues. The CDR3 here is CSVLAVEGYEQYF. The CDR3 coding sequence is TGCAGCGTATTGGCCGTAGAGGGTTACGAGCAGTACTTC.

V gene TRBV7-8 combines with J gene TRBJ2-5, with 9 bases that match TRBD2. The CDR3 extends over 17 amino acids. Germline V gene data show CDR1 as SGHVS and CDR2 as FQNEAQ. J gave up 2 bases and V 3 bases, and 10 bases lay outside the gene matches. The CDR3 is CASSLGLAQTRQETQYF. The CDR3 DNA reads TGTGCCAGCAGCTTGGGACTAGCCCAAACTCGGCAAGAGACCCAGTACTTC.

The V gene is TRBV11-2, the J gene TRBJ2-5, with 10 bases fitting TRBD2. Trimming cost V 0 bases and J 5 bases; bases outside gene matches: 6. Germline V gene lookup returns CDR1 SGHAT and CDR2 FQNNGV. CDR3 length equals 16 residues. CDR3 protein: CASSLDSAGGSETQYF. CDR3 sequence (DNA): TGTGCCAGCAGCTTAGATTCAGCGGGGGGGTCGGAGACCCAGTACTTC.

Many counts were recorded for this clonotype. V usage is TRBV28 and J usage is TRBJ2-2; TRBD1 aligns across 7 bases. V gave up 6 bases and J gave up 0 bases; unmatched junction bases: 13. This CDR3 contains 18 residues. CDR1 and CDR2 (germline): MDHEN, SYDVKM. The CDR3: CASRTIPGQDTNTGELFF. The CDR3 DNA reads TGTGCCAGCAGAACTATTCCCGGACAGGACACGAACACCGGGGAGCTGTTTTTT. Filled out from reference TRBV28 and TRBJ2-2, the complete variable domain reads DVKVTQSSRYLVKRTGEKVFLECVQDMDHENMFWYRQDPGLGLRLIYFSYDVKMKEKGDIPEGYSVSREKKERFSLILESASTNQTSMYLCASRTIPGQDTNTGELFFGEGSRLTVL.

The V call is TRBV29-1, the J call TRBJ2-7; no firm D call. CDR1 and CDR2 from the germline V gene are SQVTM and ANQGSEA. This CDR3 region has 12 residues. Between the trimmed V and J ends, which lost 7 bases and 3 bases, there was a span of 13 bases. The CDR3 DNA sequence: TGCAGCGGCCTACTGTTGGGCTACGAGCAGTACTTC. Its translation is CSGLLLGYEQYF.

On this clonotype itself: The conserved phenylalanine or tryptophan is not found at the CDR3 terminus, so this likely reflects a read error. The J gene is TRBJ1-6, the V gene TRBV30; 10 nucleotides match TRBD1. With 2 bases clipped from V and 7 bases from J, the junction kept 5 bases outside the gene matches. Germline-derived CDR1 and CDR2 are GTSNPN and SVGIG (reference sequence). There are 15 residues in the CDR3. The CDR3 here is CAWSTTTGGNSPLHV. CDR3 in DNA: TGTGCCTGGAGTACCACGACAGGGGGCAATTCACCCCTCCACGTT.

This clonotype was seen only a few times. This chain uses TRBV11-2 with TRBJ2-1, with 12 bases that match TRBD2. The CDR3 extends over 16 amino acids. CDR1 is SGHAT, CDR2 FQNNGV, per germline. V shed 4 bases and J 3 bases; nucleotides not matched to a gene: 4. DNA for the CDR3: TGTGCCAGCAGCTACTCGGGACTAGCGGGCTACAATGAGCAGTTCTTC. It yields the protein CASSYSGLAGYNEQFF. The variable domain in full, completed from reference TRBV11-2 and TRBJ2-1, reads EAGVAQSPRYKIIEKRQSVAFWCNPISGHATLYWYQQILGQGPKLLIQFQNNGVVDDSQLPKDRFSAERLKGVDSTLKIQPAKLEDSAVYLCASSYSGLAGYNEQFFGPGTRLTVL.

This clonotype was picked up a small number of times. The CDR3 here is CASSSSSWAHEQYF. For the CDR3, the DNA is TGTGCCAGCAGCTCGTCTTCTTGGGCCCACGAGCAGTACTTC. The chain uses TRBV7-9 and TRBJ2-7; D call uncertain. With 4 bases removed from V and 5 bases from J, the gap between germline ends came to 15 bases. Germline V CDR1 and CDR2: SEHNR, FQNEAQ (reference sequence). The CDR3 sequence is 14 residues long.

The chain carries TRBV5-1 and TRBJ2-1; 11 bases agree with TRBD2. With 0 bases clipped from V and 2 bases from J, the junction kept 1 base outside the gene matches. The CDR3 runs 16 residues. CDR1 and CDR2 from the germline V gene are SGHRS and YFSETQ. For the CDR3, the DNA is TGCGCCAGCAGCTTGGATAGCGGGGGGGCCTACAATGAGCAGTTCTTC. Translation gives CASSLDSGGAYNEQFF.

The chain links TRBV15 to TRBJ1-5; D is possibly TRBD1 (5 bases). The V gene's germline CDR1 is LNHNV and CDR2 YYDKDF (reference sequence). This CDR3 has 15 residues. V lost 8 bases to trimming and J lost 0 bases, with 14 bases between them. The CDR3 DNA sequence: TGTGCCACCGGCGCCCCAGGGTATAGCAATCAGCCCCAGCATTTT. Residues: CATGAPGYSNQPQHF.

This rearrangement joins TRBV7-3 to TRBJ2-2; TRBD1 aligns across 9 bases. The CDR3 length is 18 residues. Germline CDR1 is SGHTA and CDR2 is FQGTGA. The trim removed 2 bases at V and 2 bases at J, leaving 9 bases unmatched. This CDR3 reads CASSLPRTGQGNTGELFF. The CDR3 nucleotides are TGTGCCAGCAGCTTACCCAGGACGGGACAGGGTAACACCGGGGAGCTGTTTTTT.

The rearrangement links TRBV20-1 to TRBJ2-3, with D perhaps given as TRBD1 or TRBD2 (5 bases each). The CDR3 length is 14 residues. Trimming took 3 bases from V and 4 from J, leaving 14 bases between them. Germline V gives CDR1 DFQATT, CDR2 SNEGSKA (reference sequence). The CDR3 reads CSARTGAAADTQYF. Written as DNA, the CDR3 is TGCAGTGCTAGGACCGGGGCCGCGGCAGATACGCAGTATTTT.

V and J are TRBV12-5 and TRBJ2-7, with D possibly TRBD1 on 6 matching bases. The germline gives CDR1 LGHNT, CDR2 FRNRAP. The CDR3 totals 13 residues. The ends were cut back, 2 bases at V and 4 bases at J, with 9 bases in the middle. The CDR3 region has the DNA TGTGCTAGTGGTTTGCCAGGGGCGTACGAGCAGTACTTC. Translating gives CASGLPGAYEQYF.

This clonotype was detected ten times or more. This rearrangement joins TRBV12-3 or TRBV12-4 to TRBJ1-1; no clear D. V lost 4 bases to trimming and J lost 0 bases, with 9 bases between them. The CDR3 totals 14 residues. In DNA, the CDR3 is TGTGCCAGCAGTTCCTACACAGTGAACACTGAAGCTTTCTTT. Protein product: CASSSYTVNTEAFF.

This sequence joins TRBV6-5 and TRBJ1-1; 8 bases match TRBD1. The CDR3 spans 17 residues. The junction had 10 bases not matched to a gene; V was cut back by 2 bases and J by 2 bases. Germline assignment: CDR1 MNHEY and CDR2 SVGAGI. In DNA form, the CDR3 reads TGTGCCAGCAGTTACATCCCGTCAGGGGGCAGAAACACTGAAGCTTTCTTT. Its translation: CASSYIPSGGRNTEAFF.

The chain combines TRBV7-6 with TRBJ2-2, with D maybe TRBD2 (5 bases). Trimming cost V 6 bases and J 14 bases, with 13 bases left between them. CDR3 length: 11 amino acids. Per germline, CDR1 SGHVS and CDR2 FNYEAQ. As DNA, the CDR3 is TGTGCCAGCAGGAATTCGGGATTCCTGTTTTTT. Amino acid sequence: CASRNSGFLFF. Full variable domain (missing parts from reference TRBV7-6 and TRBJ2-2): GAGVSQSPRYKVTKRGQDVALRCDPISGHVSLYWYRQALGQGPEFLTYFNYEAQQDKSGLPNDRFSAERPEGSISTLTIQRTEQRDSAMYRCASRNSGFLFFGEGSRLTVL.

The chain uses TRBV20-1 and TRBJ2-7; possibly TRBD2 for D (5 bases). Per germline, CDR1 DFQATT and CDR2 SNEGSKA (reference sequence). This CDR3 is 14 amino acids long. V was pared by 6 bases and J by 0 bases, with 15 bases between. The CDR3 DNA reads TGCAGTGCCGCCCTGGGAGAAGGCTCCTACGAGCAGTACTTC. This encodes CSAALGEGSYEQYF.